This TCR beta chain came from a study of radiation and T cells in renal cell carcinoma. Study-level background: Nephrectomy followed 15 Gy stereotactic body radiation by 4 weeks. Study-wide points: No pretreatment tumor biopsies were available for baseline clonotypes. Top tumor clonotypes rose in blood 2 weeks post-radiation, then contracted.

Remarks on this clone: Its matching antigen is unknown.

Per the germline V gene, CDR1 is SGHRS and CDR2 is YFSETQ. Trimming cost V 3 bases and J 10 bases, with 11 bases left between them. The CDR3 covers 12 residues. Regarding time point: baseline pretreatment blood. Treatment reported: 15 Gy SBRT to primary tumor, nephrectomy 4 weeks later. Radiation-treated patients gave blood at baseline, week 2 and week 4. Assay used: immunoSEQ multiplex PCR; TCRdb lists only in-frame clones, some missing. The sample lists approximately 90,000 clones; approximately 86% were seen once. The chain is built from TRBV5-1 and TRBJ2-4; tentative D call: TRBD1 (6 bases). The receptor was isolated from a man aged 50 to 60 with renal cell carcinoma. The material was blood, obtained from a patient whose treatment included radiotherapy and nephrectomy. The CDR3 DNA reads TGCGCCAGCAGCTCGAACAGGGAAATTCAGTACTTC. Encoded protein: CASSSNREIQYF.